Each of the 26 T cell receptor beta chains below was sequenced from the same sample in a study of blood T cell repertoires in COVID-19. Libraries were prepared by immunoSEQ multiplex PCR; TCRdb keeps only in-frame clonotypes and omits some of them. The sample consists of some 45,000 clones, around 84% of them appearing once. Sequenced input: peripheral blood. These TCRs come from a man between 65 and 80 years old with acute or convalescent COVID-19.

The J gene is TRBJ2-3, the V gene TRBV11-2; the match to TRBD2 covers 9 bases. The CDR3 consists of 15 residues. The germline CDR1 and CDR2 sequences are SGHAT and FQNNGV. Unmatched junction bases numbered 5, after V lost 5 bases and J lost 2 bases. CDR3 coding DNA: TGTGCCAGCAGCCCCCTAGCGGGGACCACAGATACGCAGTATTTT. This translates into CASSPLAGTTDTQYF.

The V and J genes are TRBV6-2 or TRBV6-3 and TRBJ1-5; D call uncertain. Germline V gene data show CDR1 as MNHEY and CDR2 as SVGEGT. The CDR3 loop spans 15 amino acids. V was pared by 4 bases and J by 4 bases, with 14 bases between. The CDR3 sequence: CASSFEGRVNQPQHF. The CDR3 DNA follows: TGTGCCAGCAGTTTCGAAGGGAGGGTAAATCAGCCCCAGCATTTT.

The rearrangement joins TRBV24-1 to TRBJ2-1; 9 nucleotides agree with TRBD1. CDR3 size: 14 residues. Germline assignment: CDR1 KGHDR and CDR2 SFDVKD. V trimming: 6 bases; J trimming: 6 bases; junction bases outside the gene matches: 5. In nucleotides, the CDR3 is TGTGCCACCAGTCACCGGGACAGGGCCAATGAGCAGTTCTTC. Translated, it gives CATSHRDRANEQFF.

The V gene is TRBV18, the J gene TRBJ2-1; 7 bases match TRBD2. Looked up from germline, CDR1 is KGHSH and CDR2 is LQKENI. V dropped 1 base and J dropped 10; count of bases not matched to a gene: 4. This CDR3 has 13 residues. In DNA, the CDR3 is TGTGCCAGCTCACCACAGGGGAGGGAGGAGCAGTTCTTC. This codes for CASSPQGREEQFF.

The gene calls are TRBV30 and TRBJ1-5; no clear D gene. The CDR3 runs to 13 residues. Trimming shortened V by 1 base and J by 5 bases, and 9 bases separated the two germline ends. Germline CDR1 reads GTSNPN; CDR2 reads SVGIG (reference sequence). This CDR3 is CAWSEGDHQPQHF. CDR3 coding DNA: TGTGCCTGGAGTGAAGGAGACCATCAGCCCCAGCATTTT.

Here the CDR3 DNA reads TGTGCCAGCAGCCGCGGACAGGGGTCTTGGTACGAGCAGTACTTC. Translation: CASSRGQGSWYEQYF. The V gene is TRBV6-2 or TRBV6-3, the J gene TRBJ2-7; 9 bases fit TRBD1. Germline V gene data show CDR1 as MNHEY and CDR2 as SVGEGT. V lost 6 bases and J lost 4; bases outside the gene matches: 10. The CDR3 spans 15 residues.

This clone was recorded a few times. Other nucleotide sequences in the sample specify the same CDR3. This chain uses TRBV29-1 with TRBJ2-2; TRBD2 agrees at 7 bases. Germline V gene data show CDR1 as SQVTM and CDR2 as ANQGSEA. V lost 4 bases and J lost 5; bases outside the gene matches: 7. The CDR3 is made up of 14 amino acids. The CDR3 DNA reads TGCAGCGTTGGCGGGGCCGGGGGGACCGGGGAGCTGTTTTTT. This codes for CSVGGAGGTGELFF.

The V and J genes are TRBV30 and TRBJ1-5, with no clear D. Germline CDR1 reads GTSNPN; CDR2 reads SVGIG (reference sequence). This CDR3 is built from 13 residues. Deletions cut 0 bases from V and 7 bases from J, with 10 bases between. CDR3 in amino acids: CAWSVNEGQPQHF. The CDR3 DNA reads TGTGCCTGGAGTGTAAATGAGGGCCAGCCCCAGCATTTT.

This rearrangement joins TRBV30 to TRBJ2-1, with D possibly being TRBD2 (5 bases). The CDR3 covers 11 residues. V lost 3 bases, J lost 8 bases, and 8 bases lay in between. Germline V gene sequence: CDR1 GTSNPN, CDR2 SVGIG (reference sequence). CDR3 nucleotides: TGTGCCTGGAGCCGAGGGCATGAGCAGTTCTTC. As protein: CAWSRGHEQFF.

The rearrangement links TRBV10-1 to TRBJ2-7; perhaps TRBD2 as D (5 bases). The CDR3 length is 15 residues. Trimming shortened V by 0 bases and J by 5 bases, and 14 bases separated the two germline ends. Germline V lookup: CDR1 WNHNN, CDR2 SYGVQD (reference sequence). The CDR3 spells CASSESGSGGHEQYF. The CDR3 coding sequence is TGCGCCAGCAGTGAGTCCGGCTCAGGAGGCCACGAGCAGTACTTC.

V gene TRBV28 combines with J gene TRBJ1-2; D is possibly TRBD1 (6 bases). The germline V and J ends were trimmed by 7 bases and 1 base, with 22 bases remaining between them. CDR3 length: 17 amino acids. CDR1 is MDHEN, CDR2 SYDVKM, per germline. The CDR3 DNA sequence: TGTGCCAGCACCCTCCTGACAGGAGTAAAAAGTAACTATGGCTACACCTTC. Residues: CASTLLTGVKSNYGYTF.

The V call is TRBV28, the J call TRBJ2-5, with TRBD2 matching over 9 bases. V lost 4 bases and J lost 5; bases outside the gene matches: 11. The germline gives CDR1 MDHEN, CDR2 SYDVKM. The CDR3 is made up of 16 amino acids. The CDR3 is CASSSWGGRGEETQYF. The CDR3 DNA reads TGTGCCAGCAGTTCCTGGGGCGGGAGGGGGGAGGAGACCCAGTACTTC.

CDR3 region: CAGRESTGIYGYTF. The DNA for the CDR3 is TGTGCCGGGCGTGAGTCGACAGGGATCTATGGCTACACCTTC. V is TRBV2 and J is TRBJ1-2; 7 bases map to TRBD1. V lost 11 bases and J lost 4; bases outside the gene matches: 13. Germline CDR1 SNHLY, CDR2 FYNNEI. The CDR3 contains 14 residues.

V gene TRBV10-1 combines with J gene TRBJ2-1, with 7 bases that match TRBD1. This CDR3 is built from 16 residues. From germline, CDR1 is WNHNN and CDR2 SYGVQD (reference sequence). J was trimmed by 7 bases and V by 3 bases; bases with no gene match: 12. CDR3 region: CASSDPLGTVGNEQFF. DNA of the CDR3: TGCGCCAGCAGTGACCCCCTGGGGACAGTGGGGAATGAGCAGTTCTTC.

In regard to this clone: The sample has other DNA sequences that encode this CDR3 too. CDR3 coding DNA: TGTGCCAGTAGTATAGGCGGAGATACGCAGTATTTT. Its translation: CASSIGGDTQYF. The V gene is TRBV19, the J gene TRBJ2-3; no clear D gene. CDR1 is LNHDA and CDR2 is SQIVND in the germline V gene (reference sequence). Trimming took off 1 base at V and 5 bases at J, with 4 bases between the two ends. The CDR3 covers 12 residues. The whole variable domain, filled in from reference TRBV19 and TRBJ2-3, reads DGGITQSPKYLFRKEGQNVTLSCEQNLNHDAMYWYRQDPGQGLRLIYYSQIVNDFQKGDIAEGYSVSREKKESFPLTVTSAQKNPTAFYLCASSIGGDTQYFGPGTRLTVL.

The V call is TRBV2, the J call TRBJ1-3; no clear D gene. CDR3 length: 14 residues. V lost 4 bases to trimming and J lost 8 bases, with 15 bases between them. Germline CDR1 reads SNHLY; CDR2 reads FYNNEI. CDR3 sequence (DNA): TGTGCCAGCAGTGGAGTTTCTAGCGGAGACACCATATATTTT. Encoded protein: CASSGVSSGDTIYF.

The rearrangement joins TRBV3-1 (or the pseudogene TRBV3-2) to TRBJ1-4; tentative D call: TRBD1 (6 bases). The CDR3 spans 13 residues. Germline values: CDR1 LGHDT, CDR2 YNNKEL (reference sequence). Trimming cost V 4 bases and J 8 bases, with 11 bases left between them. The CDR3 spells CASSRRGAEKLFF. CDR3 sequence (DNA): TGTGCCAGCAGCCGGCGGGGGGCAGAAAAACTGTTTTTT.

CDR3 nucleotide sequence: TGTGCCAGCAGCTCAGCAGGGGCATCTATGACTGAAGCTTTCTTT. As protein: CASSSAGASMTEAFF. The rearrangement links TRBV13 to TRBJ1-1, with a possible D match to TRBD1 (6 bases). This CDR3 is 15 amino acids long. The germline CDR1 and CDR2 sequences are PRHDT and FYEKMQ (reference sequence). The V and J ends lost 4 bases and 5 bases respectively, with 17 bases between them.

This rearrangement joins TRBV6-2 or TRBV6-3 to TRBJ1-2, with D uncertain. The germline V and J ends were trimmed by 3 bases and 5 bases, with 10 bases remaining between them. Germline CDR1 MNHEY, CDR2 SVGEGT. This CDR3 is 13 amino acids long. The DNA for the CDR3 is TGTGCCAGCAGTTATGCGCCTCCGTATGGCTACACCTTC. Translated: CASSYAPPYGYTF.

The V gene is TRBV14, the J gene TRBJ2-7; 8 bases are shared with TRBD1. The germline gives CDR1 SGHDN, CDR2 FVKESK. This CDR3 is built from 15 residues. Trimming cost V 4 bases and J 2 bases; bases outside gene matches: 7. The chain's CDR3 is CASSLSGQGAYEQYF. The CDR3 DNA sequence: TGTGCCAGCAGCCTAAGCGGACAGGGAGCCTACGAGCAGTACTTC.

CDR3 amino acids: CASSRRQGADYEQYF. DNA for the CDR3: TGTGCCAGTAGTCGCCGACAGGGGGCTGACTACGAGCAGTACTTC. V is TRBV19 and J is TRBJ2-7; the match to TRBD1 covers 10 bases. The length of the CDR3 is 15 residues. V was pared by 5 bases and J by 3 bases, with 7 bases of the junction left unmatched. Germline V gene sequence: CDR1 LNHDA, CDR2 SQIVND (reference sequence).

This clone showed up just a few times. The chain carries TRBV20-1 and TRBJ2-1; D call uncertain. V lost 6 bases to trimming and J lost 3 bases, with 6 bases between them. This CDR3 region has 11 residues. Germline lookup yields CDR1 DFQATT and CDR2 SNEGSKA (reference sequence). This CDR3 is CSAPLYNEQFF. CDR3 in DNA: TGCAGTGCCCCCCTCTACAATGAGCAGTTCTTC.

This chain uses TRBV5-1 with TRBJ1-1, with 8 bases that match TRBD1. Germline lookup yields CDR1 SGHRS and CDR2 YFSETQ. The CDR3 contains 14 residues. With V trimmed by 4 bases and J by 9 bases, 11 bases remained unmatched. Here the CDR3 DNA reads TGCGCCAGCAGCACGGCAGGACAGGGTACTAAAGCTTTCTTT. Translating it yields CASSTAGQGTKAFF.

The gene calls are TRBV10-3 and TRBJ1-1; a possible D gene is TRBD1 (6 bases). The germline V gene encodes CDR1 ENHRY and CDR2 SYGVKD. V lost 11 bases and J 4 bases, leaving 17 bases between the germline ends. CDR3 length: 13 residues. CDR3 in amino acids: CAGRGSGRTEAFF. The DNA of the CDR3 is TGTGCCGGAAGGGGGTCAGGTCGCACTGAAGCTTTCTTT.

The rearrangement uses TRBV18 and TRBJ1-2; the D is unclear. The CDR3 spans 14 residues. V was cut by 3 bases and J by 3 bases, with 11 bases left in between. CDR1 KGHSH and CDR2 LQKENI come from the germline V gene. The CDR3 DNA sequence: TGTGCCAGCTCACCCAACGGGGTGGACTATGGCTACACCTTC. Translating it yields CASSPNGVDYGYTF.

This chain links TRBV29-1 with TRBJ1-1; 9 positions agree with TRBD1. The trim removed 7 bases at V and 0 bases at J, leaving 6 bases unmatched. Looked up from germline, CDR1 is SQVTM and CDR2 is ANQGSEA. The CDR3 runs 14 residues. CDR3 DNA: TGCAGCGGGGGGACAGGGCACATGAACACTGAAGCTTTCTTT. It encodes CSGGTGHMNTEAFF.